Each of the 14 T cell receptor beta chains below was sequenced from the same sample in a study of blood T cell repertoires in COVID-19. Method: immunoSEQ multiplex PCR; TCRdb's copy keeps in-frame clones and lacks some. The sample shows fewer than 300,000 clones, more than 70% of them seen only once. Sequencing was performed on peripheral blood. Receptors were obtained from a middle-aged woman who had recovered from COVID-19.

CDR3 coding DNA: TGTGCCATCAGTGGGACAGGGGGATCACCCCTCCACTTT. Translation: CAISGTGGSPLHF. The chain carries TRBV10-3 and TRBJ1-6, with 10 bases aligning to TRBD1. CDR3 length: 13 amino acids. Germline V gene lookup returns CDR1 ENHRY and CDR2 SYGVKD. V lost 4 bases to trimming and J lost 10 bases; unmatched junction nucleotides: 1.

The rearrangement joins TRBV7-9 to TRBJ2-5; maybe TRBD2 (6 bases). Between the trimmed V and J ends, which lost 5 bases and 0 bases, there was a span of 13 bases. CDR1 is SEHNR and CDR2 is FQNEAQ in the germline V gene (reference sequence). The CDR3 is 15 amino acids. The CDR3 reads CASSPPLADQETQYF. The CDR3 DNA sequence: TGTGCCAGCAGCCCCCCCTTAGCGGACCAAGAGACCCAGTACTTC.

J is TRBJ2-3 and V is TRBV5-1; 7 bases line up with TRBD2. The CDR3 sequence is 14 residues long. Trimming cost V 4 bases and J 2 bases; bases outside gene matches: 4. The V gene's germline CDR1 is SGHRS and CDR2 YFSETQ. CDR3 DNA sequence: TGCGCCAGCAGCCTGACTAGCCCCACAGATACGCAGTATTTT. It yields the protein CASSLTSPTDTQYF. The variable domain in full, with the rest retrieved from reference TRBV5-1 and TRBJ2-3, is KAGVTQTPRYLIKTRGQQVTLSCSPISGHRSVSWYQQTPGQGLQFLFEYFSETQRNKGNFPGRFSGRQFSNSRSEMNVSTLELGDSALYLCASSLTSPTDTQYFGPGTRLTVL.

The gene calls are TRBV11-1 and TRBJ2-3; 11 nucleotides line up with TRBD2. The ends lost 3 bases at V and 5 bases at J; junction bases unmatched: 7. This CDR3 has 16 amino acids. Germline-derived CDR1 and CDR2 are SGHAT and FQDESV (reference sequence). CDR3 region: CASSFALAGVGDTQYF. The CDR3 coding sequence is TGTGCCAGCAGCTTTGCACTAGCGGGAGTTGGAGATACGCAGTATTTT.

The V call is TRBV3-1 (or the pseudogene TRBV3-2), the J call TRBJ2-1; 14 bases line up with TRBD2. The CDR3 covers 16 residues. After removal of 4 bases from V and 7 bases from J, the junction contained 6 bases not matched to a gene. Germline V gene lookup returns CDR1 LGHDT and CDR2 YNNKEL (reference sequence). Written as DNA, the CDR3 is TGTGCCAGCAGCCTCCGACTAGCGGGAGGGGGGAATGAGCAGTTCTTC. Translated, it gives CASSLRLAGGGNEQFF.

The genes are TRBV10-3 and TRBJ1-2; D remains ambiguous. The CDR3 length is 14 residues. Trimming removed 1 base from V and 8 bases from J, with 14 bases in between. The germline CDR1 and CDR2 sequences are ENHRY and SYGVKD. The CDR3 spells CAISEFGEREGYTF. The DNA for the CDR3 is TGTGCCATCAGTGAGTTCGGAGAGAGGGAGGGCTACACCTTC.

V usage is TRBV6-2 or TRBV6-3 and J usage is TRBJ2-5; 7 bases fit TRBD2. Germline lookup yields CDR1 MNHEY and CDR2 SVGEGT. The CDR3 extends over 17 amino acids. The trim removed 4 bases at V and 1 base at J, leaving 12 bases unmatched. Written as DNA, the CDR3 is TGTGCCAGCAGTTCCCGAAGGGGCGGGAGTTCCCAAGAGACCCAGTACTTC. This codes for CASSSRRGGSSQETQYF.

The V call is TRBV6-5, the J call TRBJ1-2; the D gene is possibly TRBD1 (6 bases). Germline V CDR1 and CDR2: MNHEY, SVGAGI. V dropped 6 bases and J dropped 4 bases, with 12 bases sitting between them. The CDR3 covers 13 residues. The CDR3 DNA sequence: TGTGCCAGCAGCCCCAGGGGCACCTATGGCTACACCTTC. It yields the protein CASSPRGTYGYTF.

This clone was detected only once. V gene TRBV18 combines with J gene TRBJ1-3; D not certain. The CDR3 is made up of 14 amino acids. V lost 4 bases and J 1 base, leaving 8 bases between the germline ends. From germline, CDR1 is KGHSH and CDR2 LQKENI. CDR3 sequence reads: CASSRAESGNTIYF. CDR3 coding DNA: TGTGCCAGCTCACGCGCCGAATCTGGAAACACCATATATTTT.

This chain links TRBV7-2 with TRBJ2-3; 7 bases agree with TRBD2. The V gene's germline CDR1 is SGHTA and CDR2 FQGNSA. The CDR3 is made up of 16 amino acids. J gave up 1 base and V 6 bases, and 10 bases lay outside the gene matches. Here the CDR3 DNA reads TGTGCCAGCAGTGGGGGAGCGGGAAGACGCACAGATACGCAGTATTTT. Translating it yields CASSGGAGRRTDTQYF.

The chain uses TRBV5-1 and TRBJ1-2; 11 nucleotides agree with TRBD1. This CDR3 region has 17 residues. From germline, CDR1 is SGHRS and CDR2 YFSETQ. Trimming at V came to 2 bases and at J to 4 bases, leaving 10 bases not matched to a gene. CDR3 in DNA: TGCGCCAGCAGCTTTGGGGCACCGGGACAGGGGGGCTATGGCTACACCTTC. Protein sequence: CASSFGAPGQGGYGYTF.

The chain uses TRBV19 and TRBJ2-3; weak D call: TRBD2 (6 bases). Germline V lookup: CDR1 LNHDA, CDR2 SQIVND (reference sequence). This CDR3 comprises 15 residues. The V and J ends lost 0 bases and 3 bases respectively, with 10 bases between them. The CDR3 loop reads CASSIDAAGTDTQYF. The DNA of the CDR3 is TGTGCCAGTAGTATAGATGCGGCGGGAACAGATACGCAGTATTTT.

The CDR3 coding sequence is TGCAGCGTGGGGCTAGGGATGGTGGAGACCCAGTACTTC. Amino acids: CSVGLGMVETQYF. The chain is built from TRBV29-1 and TRBJ2-5, with TRBD1 as a possible D gene (5 bases). Germline V gene lookup returns CDR1 SQVTM and CDR2 ANQGSEA. The CDR3 consists of 13 residues. V was clipped by 6 bases and J by 5 bases, with 16 bases between them.

V usage is TRBV7-3 and J usage is TRBJ2-1; TRBD1 matches at 8 bases. CDR3 size: 17 residues. Germline CDR1 SGHTA, CDR2 FQGTGA. Trimming at V came to 5 bases and at J to 10 bases, leaving 19 bases not matched to a gene. CDR3 sequence: CASSPQGRGRFFEEQFF. The CDR3 coding sequence is TGTGCCAGCAGCCCGCAGGGCAGGGGGCGCTTCTTCGAGGAGCAGTTCTTC.